A selection of T cell receptor beta chains follows, all from one sample in a study of T cell responses to AZD1222 COVID-19 vaccine. Profiling relied on immunoSEQ multiplex PCR, and the TCRdb table lists in-frame clones only, not all of them. The table has around 110,000 clones, approximately 83% seen once. The sequenced sample was peripheral blood, obtained on day 0 of MenACWY control vaccination. Receptors were obtained from an adult in good health. Each CDR3 is given with its conserved first and last residue. A D gene is named only where the DNA matches it firmly. Clone size, where shown, is once, few, many, or a class for clones that have expanded.

V gene,clone size,D gene,CDR3 length,J gene,CDR3 protein,CDR3 DNA
TRBV4-2,NA,TRBD2,15,TRBJ2-5,CASSHGTSGQETQYF,TGTGCCAGCAGCCACGGGACTAGCGGACAAGAGACCCAGTACTTC
TRBV27,NA,NA,13,TRBJ1-4,CASSFGGDEKLFF,TGTGCCAGCAGTTTTGGGGGGGATGAAAAACTGTTTTTT
TRBV7-9,NA,TRBD1,14,TRBJ1-1,CASSLSGGNTEAFF,TGTGCCAGCAGCCTTTCAGGGGGGAACACTGAAGCTTTCTTT
TRBV5-1,NA,NA,16,TRBJ2-6,CASSLGDNSGANVLTF,TGCGCCAGCAGCTTGGGGGACAACTCTGGGGCCAACGTCCTGACTTTC
TRBV10-3,NA,NA,13,TRBJ2-1,CAISGASHNEQFF,TGTGCCATCAGTGGTGCGTCCCACAATGAGCAGTTCTTC
TRBV18,NA,NA,16,TRBJ2-5,CASSPPGRLLLETQYF,TGTGCCAGCTCACCACCCGGACGGCTGTTGTTGGAGACCCAGTACTTC
TRBV19,NA,NA,14,TRBJ1-1,CASSIGGGNTEAFF,TGTGCCAGTAGTATCGGTGGTGGGAACACTGAAGCTTTCTTT
TRBV5-1,few,TRBD2,15,TRBJ2-1,CASSSGLAAFNEQFF,TGCGCCAGCAGCTCGGGACTAGCGGCCTTCAATGAGCAGTTCTTC
TRBV6-5,once,NA,13,TRBJ1-2,CASNNQGIDGYTF,TGTGCCAGCAACAATCAGGGGATTGATGGCTACACCTTC
TRBV18,NA,TRBD1,16,TRBJ1-5,CASSPGQGAISQPQHF,TGTGCCAGCTCACCCGGACAGGGGGCGATAAGCCAGCCCCAGCATTTT